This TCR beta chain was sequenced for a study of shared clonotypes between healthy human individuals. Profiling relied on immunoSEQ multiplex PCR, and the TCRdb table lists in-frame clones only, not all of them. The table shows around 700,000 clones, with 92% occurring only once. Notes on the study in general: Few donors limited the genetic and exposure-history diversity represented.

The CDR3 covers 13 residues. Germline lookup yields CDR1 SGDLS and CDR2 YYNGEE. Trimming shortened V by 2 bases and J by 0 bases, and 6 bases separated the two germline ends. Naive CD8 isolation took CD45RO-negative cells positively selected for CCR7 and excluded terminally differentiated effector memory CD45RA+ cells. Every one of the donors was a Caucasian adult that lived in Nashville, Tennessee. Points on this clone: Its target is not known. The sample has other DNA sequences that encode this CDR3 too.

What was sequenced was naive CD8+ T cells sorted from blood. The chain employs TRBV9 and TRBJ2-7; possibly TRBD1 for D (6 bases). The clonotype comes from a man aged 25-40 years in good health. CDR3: CASSVDSSYEQYF. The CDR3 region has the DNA TGTGCCAGCAGCGTGGACAGCTCCTACGAGCAGTACTTC.